The 3 T cell receptor beta chains below all came from one sample that was sequenced in a study of CD8 T cell repertoires and HIV-1 epitope variants. The antigens these receptors bind are not known. Only in-frame clones appear in the TCRdb table, and some are missing; sequencing was by immunoSEQ multiplex PCR. The table shows 4,000 to 5,000 clones, with roughly 67% occurring only once. The sequencing input was cultured CD8+ T cells derived from PBMCs. Every receptor here comes from a male donor with HIV.

The CDR3 DNA is TGTGCCAGCAGCCTGAGTCGGAAGACCGGGGAGCTGTTTTTT. Amino acids: CASSLSRKTGELFF. The rearrangement links TRBV11-2 to TRBJ2-2; D is unclear. V lost 5 bases and J lost 5, with 12 bases in between. This CDR3 has 14 amino acids. Germline CDR1 SGHAT, CDR2 FQNNGV.

J is TRBJ1-3 and V is TRBV11-2; possible D gene TRBD1, 6 bases. The ends were cut back, 7 bases at V and 2 bases at J, with 18 bases in the middle. Looked up from germline, CDR1 is SGHAT and CDR2 is FQNNGV. This CDR3 region has 16 residues. The CDR3 region has the DNA TGTGCCAGCAAGACTCCGAGGGGGGGGGCTGGAAACACCATATATTTT. Its protein product is CASKTPRGGAGNTIYF.

The rearrangement joins TRBV28 to TRBJ2-3; 9 bases align to TRBD2. Trimming took 6 bases from V and 1 from J; bases not matched to a gene: 11. The CDR3 is 17 amino acids. CDR1 MDHEN and CDR2 SYDVKM come from the germline V gene. The CDR3 reads CASSPGTSRRGTDTQYF. CDR3 nucleotides: TGTGCCAGCAGCCCCGGGACTAGCCGCCGCGGCACAGATACGCAGTATTTT.